These 32 T cell receptor beta chains originate from one sample sequenced in a study of cytomegalovirus exposure and HLA in healthy donors. PCR primers comprised 60 Vbeta and 13 Jbeta primers. TCRdb's table, derived via immunoSEQ multiplex PCR, lists solely in-frame clones and lacks some. The sample comprises around 160,000 clones, 60% to 80% of which are singletons, and roughly 6.7% rests with the top ten. The sample was PBMCs. Every receptor here comes from a woman in her forties in good health and CMV-seropositive.

V gene TRBV7-7 combines with J gene TRBJ2-3, with no clear D. Germline V CDR1 and CDR2: SSHAT, FNYEAQ (reference sequence). V was shortened by 1 base and J by 5 bases, with 7 bases between the two germline ends. CDR3 length: 13 amino acids. For the CDR3, the DNA is TGTGCCAGCAGCTTAGGTGAGCGAGATACGCAGTATTTT. This codes for CASSLGERDTQYF.

This clone was seen more than once but under ten times. V and J are TRBV2 and TRBJ2-1; 7 nucleotides line up with TRBD2. Germline values: CDR1 SNHLY, CDR2 FYNNEI. Losses at the gene ends were 4 bases for V and 0 bases for J; bases not matched to a gene: 6. This CDR3 has 16 residues. For the CDR3, the DNA is TGTGCCAGCAGTGTAGACGGGGGGAGCTCCTACAATGAGCAGTTCTTC. Residues: CASSVDGGSSYNEQFF.

This chain links TRBV5-6 with TRBJ1-2; D is unresolved. V dropped 5 bases and J dropped 7 bases, with 15 bases sitting between them. This CDR3 spans 13 amino acids. Germline CDR1 is SGHDT and CDR2 is YYEEEE. The CDR3 DNA reads as TGTGCCAGCAGTCCGACATCTCCAAGTGGCTACACCTTC. Translating it yields CASSPTSPSGYTF. Variable domain in full (rest from reference TRBV5-6 and TRBJ1-2): DAGVTQSPTHLIKTRGQQVTLRCSPKSGHDTVSWYQQALGQGPQFIFQYYEEEERQRGNFPDRFSGHQFPNYSSELNVNALLLGDSALYLCASSPTSPSGYTFGSGTRLTVV.

The chain joins TRBV12-5 to TRBJ2-7, with D maybe TRBD1 (6 bases). Germline-derived CDR1 and CDR2 are LGHNT and FRNRAP. V was clipped by 0 bases and J by 1 base, with 13 bases between them. The CDR3 covers 16 residues. The CDR3 sequence is CASGLVPGTKSYEQYF. CDR3 nucleotide sequence: TGTGCTAGTGGTTTGGTACCCGGGACAAAATCCTACGAGCAGTACTTC.

The J gene is TRBJ1-4, the V gene TRBV9; no clear D gene. The germline V and J ends were trimmed by 2 bases and 3 bases, with 11 bases remaining between them. This CDR3 comprises 15 residues. Germline lookup yields CDR1 SGDLS and CDR2 YYNGEE. This CDR3 reads CASSVGGRPNEKLFF. DNA of the CDR3: TGTGCCAGCAGCGTTGGAGGACGGCCTAATGAAAAACTGTTTTTT.

As to this clone: The sample has other DNA sequences that encode this CDR3 too. The CDR3 DNA reads TGCGCCAGCAGCTTACAGGGCTATGAGCAGTTCTTC. Amino acid sequence: CASSLQGYEQFF. This chain joins TRBV5-1 and TRBJ2-1; D is perhaps TRBD1 (6 bases). The length of the CDR3 is 12 residues. V lost 2 bases and J 8 bases, leaving 8 bases between the germline ends. Germline CDR1 is SGHRS and CDR2 is YFSETQ.

To note about this clone: The identical CDR3 is also encoded by other nucleotide sequences in the sample. The chain combines TRBV5-4 with TRBJ1-2; D is unresolved. Germline CDR1 SGHNT, CDR2 YYREEE (reference sequence). Trimming pared 0 bases from V and 2 bases from J, leaving 5 bases between. The CDR3 runs to 13 residues. The CDR3 loop is CASSLGQNYGYTF. CDR3 sequence (DNA): TGTGCCAGCAGCTTGGGCCAGAACTATGGCTACACCTTC.

The chain links TRBV30 to TRBJ2-2, with 8 bases that match TRBD1. J lost 1 base, V lost 5 bases, and 3 bases had no gene match. The V gene's germline CDR1 is GTSNPN and CDR2 SVGIG (reference sequence). The CDR3 totals 14 residues. The DNA of the CDR3 is TGTGCCTGGGGACAGGGACGGAACACCGGGGAGCTGTTTTTT. Translation gives CAWGQGRNTGELFF.

The chain carries TRBV10-2 and TRBJ2-7; 11 nucleotides agree with TRBD2. The germline V gene has CDR1 WSHSY and CDR2 SAAADI. CDR3 length: 13 amino acids. Trimming at V came to 7 bases and at J to 5 bases, leaving 4 bases not matched to a gene. The CDR3 DNA sequence: TGCGCCAGCAAACTAGCGGGGGCTAACGAGCAGTACTTC. Protein sequence: CASKLAGANEQYF.

V and J are TRBV11-2 and TRBJ2-4; the match to TRBD1 covers 8 bases. The CDR3 length is 16 residues. CDR1 is SGHAT, CDR2 FQNNGV, per germline. V shed 1 base and J 6 bases; nucleotides not matched to a gene: 8. The DNA of the CDR3 is TGTGCCAGCAGCTTAGGCGCACAGGGGGTGGGAAACATTCAGTACTTC. Protein: CASSLGAQGVGNIQYF. Using reference TRBV11-2 and TRBJ2-4 for the parts outside the CDR3, the full variable domain is EAGVAQSPRYKIIEKRQSVAFWCNPISGHATLYWYQQILGQGPKLLIQFQNNGVVDDSQLPKDRFSAERLKGVDSTLKIQPAKLEDSAVYLCASSLGAQGVGNIQYFGAGTRLSVL.

J is TRBJ1-5 and V is TRBV12-5, with 7 bases matching TRBD1. CDR3 length: 16 amino acids. CDR1 is LGHNT, CDR2 FRNRAP, per germline. Losses at the gene ends were 6 bases for V and 6 bases for J; bases not matched to a gene: 14. The chain's CDR3 is CASGPSTGAGVQPQHF. In DNA, the CDR3 is TGTGCTAGTGGACCTTCAACAGGGGCGGGTGTTCAGCCCCAGCATTTT.

This chain joins TRBV5-1 and TRBJ1-3, with D unclear. This CDR3 is built from 14 residues. CDR1 and CDR2 from the germline V gene are SGHRS and YFSETQ. V lost 0 bases and J lost 2, with 6 bases in between. For the CDR3, the DNA is TGCGCCAGCAGCTTGGACAGCACTGGAAACACCATATATTTT. The encoded protein is CASSLDSTGNTIYF.

In regard to this clone: The junction departs from the called germline gene at one end, perhaps through a read error. This chain joins TRBV7-9 and TRBJ2-1; D possibly corresponds to TRBD1 (6 bases). Germline CDR1 reads SEHNR; CDR2 reads FQNEAQ (reference sequence). The CDR3 has 16 residues. The CDR3 spells CSSSLKLGAQGNEQFF. Written as DNA, the CDR3 is TGTTCCAGCAGCTTAAAATTGGGGGCCCAGGGCAATGAGCAGTTCTTC.

The genes are TRBV30 and TRBJ1-4; D not certain. Germline V gene data show CDR1 as GTSNPN and CDR2 as SVGIG (reference sequence). V lost 2 bases and J lost 0, with 7 bases in between. This CDR3 is 14 amino acids long. The CDR3 loop reads CAWSRDATNEKLFF. The CDR3 bases are TGTGCCTGGAGTCGAGATGCAACTAATGAAAAACTGTTTTTT.

DNA for the CDR3: TGTGCCTGGAGTGCGGGAAATTCACCCCTCCACTTT. This encodes CAWSAGNSPLHF. The rearrangement links TRBV30 to TRBJ1-6, with D unclear. V lost 1 base to trimming and J lost 7 bases, with 5 bases between them. CDR1 and CDR2 from the germline V gene are GTSNPN and SVGIG (reference sequence). The CDR3 totals 12 residues.

The J gene is TRBJ2-7, the V gene TRBV6-5, with a weak D call TRBD1 (5 bases). The CDR3 has 16 residues. Germline loops: CDR1 MNHEY, CDR2 SVGAGI. Trimming cost V 0 bases and J 4 bases, with 16 bases left between them. The DNA for the CDR3 is TGTGCCAGCAGTTACTCGGGATCAGGGCAGAGATACGAGCAGTACTTC. This codes for CASSYSGSGQRYEQYF.

This clone appeared once. The chain has TRBV28 and TRBJ1-1; D is uncertain. V shed 7 bases and J shed 8 bases, with 11 bases lying between them. The CDR3 runs to 11 residues. Germline values: CDR1 MDHEN, CDR2 SYDVKM. CDR3 in DNA: TGTGCCAGCACCTTTGTCCAGGAAGCTTTCTTT. Protein product: CASTFVQEAFF.

This chain connects TRBV7-6 to TRBJ2-7; 7 positions match TRBD1. Looked up from germline, CDR1 is SGHVS and CDR2 is FNYEAQ. The V segment lost 5 bases and the J segment 3 bases; nucleotides outside the gene matches: 13. The CDR3 runs to 16 residues. Here the CDR3 DNA reads TGTGCCAGCAGCCCCCTCAGGGGGAAGGAGTTCTACGAGCAGTACTTC. Its translation: CASSPLRGKEFYEQYF.

This clone has more than one count but fewer than ten. The chain employs TRBV10-1 and TRBJ2-1, with TRBD1 identical over 10 bases. V shed 0 bases and J 7 bases; nucleotides not matched to a gene: 6. The CDR3 is made up of 16 amino acids. CDR1 and CDR2 (germline): WNHNN, SYGVQD (reference sequence). CDR3 DNA: TGCGCCAGCAGTGAGTCGTGGACAGGGGGAAAGAATGAGCAGTTCTTC. It codes for CASSESWTGGKNEQFF.

The chain joins TRBV5-4 to TRBJ2-7; 11 bases are a match to TRBD2. This CDR3 has 16 amino acids. The V gene's germline CDR1 is SGHNT and CDR2 YYREEE (reference sequence). Losses at the gene ends were 4 bases for V and 7 bases for J; bases not matched to a gene: 13. The CDR3 coding sequence is TGTGCCAGCAGCCTCCTCGGGCGTAGCGGGGGGGATGAGCAGTACTTC. Amino acid sequence: CASSLLGRSGGDEQYF.

The chain recombines TRBV2 with TRBJ2-5; TRBD2 might be the D (5 bases). This CDR3 is built from 16 residues. V was clipped by 8 bases and J by 4 bases, with 23 bases between them. Germline V CDR1 and CDR2: SNHLY, FYNNEI. This CDR3 reads CASRLNAGSPRETQYF. DNA of the CDR3: TGTGCCAGCCGTCTAAATGCGGGTTCCCCAAGAGAGACCCAGTACTTC.

V and J are TRBV5-1 and TRBJ2-7, with a tentative D call TRBD1 (6 bases). V lost 4 bases and J 5 bases, leaving 16 bases between the germline ends. CDR3 length: 14 amino acids. In germline, CDR1 is SGHRS, CDR2 YFSETQ. This chain's CDR3 is CASSPLPGAHEQYF. CDR3 nucleotide sequence: TGCGCCAGCAGCCCCCTCCCAGGGGCTCACGAGCAGTACTTC.

Points on this clone: Only one base separates this from a far larger clonotype, so it likely reflects a read error. This sequence joins TRBV6-1 and TRBJ1-2, with D possibly being TRBD1 (6 bases). The germline V gene has CDR1 MNHNS and CDR2 SASEGT. V lost 4 bases and J 4 bases, leaving 19 bases between the germline ends. This CDR3 spans 16 amino acids. The CDR3 nucleotides are TGTGCCAGCAGTGCCTCCGACAGGCCCCCTTTCTATGGCTACACCTTC. It encodes CASSASDRPPFYGYTF.

This chain joins TRBV5-4 and TRBJ1-2; 9 bases line up with TRBD1. Germline V gene data show CDR1 as SGHNT and CDR2 as YYREEE (reference sequence). V was pared by 0 bases and J by 1 base, with 4 bases of the junction left unmatched. The CDR3 covers 16 residues. This chain's CDR3 is CASSLGQGVLNYGYTF. CDR3 bases: TGTGCCAGCAGCTTGGGACAGGGGGTCCTTAACTATGGCTACACCTTC.

CDR3 sequence: CASSPRGGRSGSGELFF. The CDR3 DNA is TGTGCCAGCAGCCCAAGGGGGGGGCGCTCTGGGTCCGGGGAGCTGTTTTTT. V and J are TRBV9 and TRBJ2-2; weak D call: TRBD2 (7 bases). V lost 4 bases to trimming and J lost 6 bases, with 22 bases between them. The germline V gene encodes CDR1 SGDLS and CDR2 YYNGEE. This CDR3 is built from 17 residues.

Of note for this clone: Other DNA sequences in this specimen translate into the identical CDR3. This chain uses TRBV5-1 with TRBJ2-1; 10 bases line up with TRBD2. Germline trimming cut 4 bases from V and 0 bases from J; bases unmatched to any gene: 4. The CDR3 has 16 amino acids. The V gene's germline CDR1 is SGHRS and CDR2 YFSETQ. The CDR3 here is CASSPLAGGSYNEQFF. In DNA, the CDR3 is TGCGCCAGCAGCCCCTTAGCGGGGGGCTCCTACAATGAGCAGTTCTTC.

The chain is built from TRBV5-1 and TRBJ2-1; unclear D gene. The V gene lost 7 bases and the J gene lost 9 bases, with 11 bases spanning the gap. The CDR3 is 11 amino acids. CDR1 and CDR2 (germline): SGHRS, YFSETQ. CDR3: CASVSGGEQFF. Here the CDR3 DNA reads TGCGCCAGCGTTAGTGGCGGTGAGCAGTTCTTC.

The chain carries TRBV6-1 and TRBJ2-7, with 10 nucleotides matching TRBD2. Germline V gene sequence: CDR1 MNHNS, CDR2 SASEGT. This CDR3 region has 15 residues. Trimming removed 2 bases from V and 3 bases from J; junction bases left unmatched: 4. In DNA form, the CDR3 reads TGTGCCAGCAGTGAATTAGGACTAGCGGTCTACGAGCAGTACTTC. Amino acid sequence: CASSELGLAVYEQYF.

The rearrangement links TRBV11-2 to TRBJ2-7; 8 bases are shared with TRBD1. The V segment lost 5 bases and the J segment 3 bases; nucleotides outside the gene matches: 3. Per the germline V gene, CDR1 is SGHAT and CDR2 is FQNNGV. This CDR3 spans 13 amino acids. CDR3 DNA sequence: TGTGCCAGCAGCCGACAGGGGTTCTACGAGCAGTACTTC. It encodes CASSRQGFYEQYF. The full variable domain, with the rest looked up from reference TRBV11-2 and TRBJ2-7, is EAGVAQSPRYKIIEKRQSVAFWCNPISGHATLYWYQQILGQGPKLLIQFQNNGVVDDSQLPKDRFSAERLKGVDSTLKIQPAKLEDSAVYLCASSRQGFYEQYFGPGTRLTVT.

The chain uses TRBV28 and TRBJ2-4, with unresolved D. This CDR3 spans 14 amino acids. Germline values: CDR1 MDHEN, CDR2 SYDVKM. V gave up 1 base and J gave up 6 bases, with 10 bases separating them. This CDR3 is CASSLSGTGNIQYF. The CDR3 DNA reads as TGTGCCAGCAGTTTATCAGGAACCGGAAACATTCAGTACTTC. Drawing the rest from reference TRBV28 and TRBJ2-4, the complete variable domain is DVKVTQSSRYLVKRTGEKVFLECVQDMDHENMFWYRQDPGLGLRLIYFSYDVKMKEKGDIPEGYSVSREKKERFSLILESASTNQTSMYLCASSLSGTGNIQYFGAGTRLSVL.

The J gene is TRBJ2-5, the V gene TRBV27; D remains ambiguous. The V gene lost 6 bases and the J gene lost 5 bases, with 7 bases spanning the gap. The CDR3 loop spans 11 amino acids. The V gene's germline CDR1 is MNHEY and CDR2 SMNVEV (reference sequence). The CDR3 sequence is CASSPGETQYF. CDR3 DNA sequence: TGTGCCAGCAGCCCCGGGGAGACCCAGTACTTC.

The chain has TRBV6-6 and TRBJ2-2; no firm D call. This CDR3 spans 14 amino acids. Per germline, CDR1 MNHNY and CDR2 SVGAGI (reference sequence). The V end was cut by 7 bases, the J end by 0 bases, with 9 bases between. The CDR3 nucleotides are TGTGCCAGCACCACAGTCCCGAACACCGGGGAGCTGTTTTTT. Amino acids: CASTTVPNTGELFF.